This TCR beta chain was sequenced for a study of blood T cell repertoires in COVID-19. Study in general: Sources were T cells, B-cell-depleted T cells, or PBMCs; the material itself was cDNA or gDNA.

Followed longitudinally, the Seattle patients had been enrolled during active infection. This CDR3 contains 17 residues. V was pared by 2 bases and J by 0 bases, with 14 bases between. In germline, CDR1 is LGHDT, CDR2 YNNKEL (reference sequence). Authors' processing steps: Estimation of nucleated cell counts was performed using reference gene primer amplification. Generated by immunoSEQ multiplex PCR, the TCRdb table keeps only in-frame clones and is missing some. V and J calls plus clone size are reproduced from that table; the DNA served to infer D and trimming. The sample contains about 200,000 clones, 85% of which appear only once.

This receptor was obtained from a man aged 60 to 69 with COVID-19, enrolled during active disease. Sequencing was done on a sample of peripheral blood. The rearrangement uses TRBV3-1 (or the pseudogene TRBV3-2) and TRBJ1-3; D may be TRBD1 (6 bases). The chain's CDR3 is CASSQQRTDSSGNTIYF. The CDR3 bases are TGTGCCAGCAGCCAACAACGGACAGACAGCTCTGGAAACACCATATATTTT.